Below are 21 T cell receptor beta chains sequenced from a single sample in a study of OX40 agonist ivuxolimab in advanced cancers. Profiling relied on immunoSEQ multiplex PCR, and the TCRdb table lists in-frame clones only, not all of them. This repertoire shows tens of thousands of clones, approximately 80% found once; its top ten account for less than 40%. This material consisted of CD4+ or CD8+ T cells sorted from blood, taken in a trial of the OX40 agonist ivuxolimab. These receptors were obtained from an adult with an advanced solid tumor such as melanoma, head and neck, liver or kidney cancer.

The chain joins TRBV9 to TRBJ2-3, with D perhaps matching TRBD1 (5 bases). The CDR3 runs 14 residues. Germline CDR1 reads SGDLS; CDR2 reads YYNGEE. V was cut by 2 bases and J by 0 bases, with 7 bases left in between. The CDR3 reads CASSVSGSTDTQYF. DNA for the CDR3: TGTGCCAGCAGCGTCTCAGGGAGCACAGATACGCAGTATTTT. Looking up the rest from reference TRBV9 and TRBJ2-3 gives the full variable domain: DSGVTQTPKHLITATGQRVTLRCSPRSGDLSVYWYQQSLDQGLQFLIQYYNGEERAKGNILERFSAQQFPDLHSELNLSSLELGDSALYFCASSVSGSTDTQYFGPGTRLTVL.

The chain couples TRBV9 to TRBJ2-7; D not resolved. CDR1 is SGDLS and CDR2 is YYNGEE in the germline V gene. Trimming removed 4 bases from V and 2 bases from J, with 13 bases in between. The CDR3 runs to 14 residues. This CDR3 is CASSPHLGTYEQYF. The CDR3 nucleotides read TGTGCCAGCAGCCCTCATCTGGGCACCTACGAGCAGTACTTC.

The chain joins TRBV14 to TRBJ2-3, with 10 bases lining up with TRBD2. The J segment lost 2 bases and the V segment lost 5 bases, leaving 7 bases of the junction unmatched. The CDR3 spans 16 residues. CDR1 and CDR2 (germline): SGHDN, FVKESK. This CDR3 is CASSTIAGGHTDTQYF. CDR3 sequence (DNA): TGTGCCAGCAGCACAATAGCGGGGGGACACACAGATACGCAGTATTTT. Full variable domain (outside the CDR3, taken from reference TRBV14 and TRBJ2-3): EAGVTQFPSHSVIEKGQTVTLRCDPISGHDNLYWYRRVMGKEIKFLLHFVKESKQDESGMPNNRFLAERTGGTYSTLKVQPAELEDSGVYFCASSTIAGGHTDTQYFGPGTRLTVL.

This clone came up many times. The rearrangement uses TRBV5-6 and TRBJ1-1; D remains unclear. The germline V gene encodes CDR1 SGHDT and CDR2 YYEEEE. With 4 bases removed from V and 0 bases from J, the gap between germline ends came to 13 bases. CDR3 size: 15 residues. The CDR3 DNA reads as TGTGCCAGCAGCCGAGAGGAGGGAATGAACACTGAAGCTTTCTTT. Protein: CASSREEGMNTEAFF.

This rearrangement joins TRBV7-8 to TRBJ2-7; 8 bases fit TRBD2. This CDR3 is built from 19 residues. Germline CDR1 is SGHVS and CDR2 is FQNEAQ. The V and J ends lost 1 base and 2 bases, in that order; junction bases with no gene match: 16. The CDR3, as DNA: TGTGCCAGCAGCTTAGTTCATATTGTCGCGGGGGGCCATACCTACGAGCAGTACTTC. This codes for CASSLVHIVAGGHTYEQYF.

The rearrangement links TRBV19 to TRBJ2-2; a weak D match, TRBD2 (5 bases). Germline V gives CDR1 LNHDA, CDR2 SQIVND (reference sequence). The CDR3 loop spans 13 amino acids. V lost 6 bases and J lost 6, with 11 bases in between. The CDR3 loop is CASSGAAPGELFF. The CDR3 DNA follows: TGTGCCAGTAGCGGAGCGGCCCCCGGGGAGCTGTTTTTT.

This clone is labeled medium-sized (0.01 to 0.1%). The sample carries other DNA sequences with the same CDR3. The chain links TRBV6-1 to TRBJ2-7; a weak D match, TRBD2 (7 bases). Germline CDR1 MNHNS, CDR2 SASEGT. CDR3 size: 15 residues. V shed 1 base and J shed 0 bases, with 10 bases lying between them. For the CDR3, the DNA is TGTGCCAGCAGTGAAGAGGGGGGGCTCTCCTACGAGCAGTACTTC. Its protein product is CASSEEGGLSYEQYF.

This chain connects TRBV7-9 to TRBJ2-3, with D maybe TRBD1 (5 bases). Germline lookup yields CDR1 SEHNR and CDR2 FQNEAQ (reference sequence). This CDR3 is 16 amino acids long. The V gene lost 1 base and the J gene lost 3 bases, with 14 bases spanning the gap. CDR3 protein: CASSLVFRGMTDTQYF. In nucleotides, the CDR3 is TGTGCCAGCAGCTTAGTCTTTAGGGGAATGACAGATACGCAGTATTTT. The full variable domain, completed using reference TRBV7-9 and TRBJ2-3, is DTGVSQNPRHKITKRGQNVTFRCDPISEHNRLYWYRQTLGQGPEFLTYFQNEAQLEKSRLLSDRFSAERPKGSFSTLEIQRTEQGDSAMYLCASSLVFRGMTDTQYFGPGTRLTVL.

V gene TRBV13 combines with J gene TRBJ2-5, with D possibly being TRBD1 (6 bases). The CDR3 is 13 residues long. V was shortened by 7 bases and J by 5 bases, with 14 bases between the two germline ends. Germline V gene sequence: CDR1 PRHDT, CDR2 FYEKMQ (reference sequence). The CDR3 sequence: CASNNQGKETQYF. The CDR3 nucleotides are TGTGCCAGCAACAACCAGGGGAAGGAGACCCAGTACTTC.

The gene calls are TRBV9 and TRBJ1-1; 7 positions agree with TRBD1. There are 14 residues in the CDR3. Germline V gives CDR1 SGDLS, CDR2 YYNGEE. V was clipped by 3 bases and J by 4 bases; unmatched bases: 6. As DNA, the CDR3 is TGTGCCAGCAGCGCAACCTACAGGGGCACTGAAGCTTTCTTT. Amino acid sequence: CASSATYRGTEAFF.

This clone was detected once. V usage is TRBV15 and J usage is TRBJ2-7, with TRBD1 matching 8 bases. V shed 6 bases and J 2 bases; nucleotides not matched to a gene: 3. The CDR3 length is 13 residues. CDR1 is LNHNV and CDR2 is YYDKDF in the germline V gene (reference sequence). The CDR3 bases are TGTGCCACCAGAAGACAGGGGACCTACGAGCAGTACTTC. Amino acids: CATRRQGTYEQYF.

The chain joins TRBV7-8 to TRBJ2-1; no definite D call. The V end lost 1 base, the J end lost 5 bases, and 9 bases lay between the germline ends. Germline V lookup: CDR1 SGHVS, CDR2 FQNEAQ. This CDR3 has 14 residues. CDR3 in amino acids: CASSLDGLHNEQFF. The CDR3 bases are TGTGCCAGCAGCTTAGATGGCCTACACAATGAGCAGTTCTTC.

As to this clone: This specimen includes other DNA sequences encoding the same CDR3. Here the CDR3 reads CASSEDQRTSGGAGETQYF. The CDR3 coding sequence is TGTGCCAGCAGTGAAGATCAGAGGACTAGCGGGGGGGCGGGGGAGACCCAGTACTTC. The chain recombines TRBV6-1 with TRBJ2-5; 15 bases align to TRBD2. Germline CDR1 MNHNS, CDR2 SASEGT. The CDR3 loop spans 19 amino acids. The junction had 11 bases not matched to a gene; V was cut back by 1 base and J by 5 bases.

This chain joins TRBV6-5 and TRBJ2-5, with D hard to call. Germline assignment: CDR1 MNHEY and CDR2 SVGAGI. Trimming left V 0 bases short and J 2 bases short, with 10 bases between. The CDR3 sequence is 15 residues long. The CDR3 DNA reads TGTGCCAGCAGTTACTCGATTAGTTTTCAAGAGACCCAGTACTTC. This codes for CASSYSISFQETQYF.

This clone came up once. CDR3 sequence (DNA): TGCGCCAGCAGCCACGAAACCCCGGGGACACTTTCCGTCGGCACTGAAGCTTTCTTT. It specifies CASSHETPGTLSVGTEAFF. The rearrangement joins TRBV4-1 to TRBJ1-1, with D perhaps TRBD1 (6 bases). CDR3 length: 19 residues. From germline, CDR1 is MGHRA and CDR2 YSYEKL. V lost 3 bases and J 4 bases, leaving 27 bases between the germline ends.

This chain connects TRBV7-6 to TRBJ2-3; 8 bases are shared with TRBD2. V trimming: 1 base; J trimming: 0 bases; junction bases outside the gene matches: 6. This CDR3 is 17 amino acids long. The germline gives CDR1 SGHVS, CDR2 FNYEAQ. This CDR3 is CASSLDPAGASTDTQYF. CDR3 coding DNA: TGTGCCAGCAGCTTAGACCCAGCGGGGGCTAGCACAGATACGCAGTATTTT.

The genes are TRBV6-6 and TRBJ1-1; the D is unclear. Germline CDR1 and CDR2: MNHNY and SVGAGI (reference sequence). With 3 bases removed from V and 1 base from J, the gap between germline ends came to 9 bases. The CDR3 spans 14 residues. CDR3 sequence (DNA): TGTGCCAGCAGTTATTCGACAAGGAACACTGAAGCTTTCTTT. Translated: CASSYSTRNTEAFF.

The chain links TRBV9 to TRBJ2-5, with a tentative D call TRBD2 (6 bases). CDR1 and CDR2 (germline): SGDLS, YYNGEE. This CDR3 is 16 amino acids long. Trimming pared 4 bases from V and 4 bases from J, leaving 20 bases between. CDR3 in DNA: TGTGCCAGCAGCCCGGCGGGGTGGACCCAGTTAGAGACCCAGTACTTC. Translating gives CASSPAGWTQLETQYF.

V gene TRBV19 combines with J gene TRBJ1-4, with D hard to call. Trimming stripped 2 bases from V and 8 bases from J, with 12 bases between. The CDR3 sequence is 14 residues long. The germline gives CDR1 LNHDA, CDR2 SQIVND (reference sequence). The CDR3 is CASSIPEGPEKLFF. The CDR3 region has the DNA TGTGCCAGTAGTATACCGGAGGGTCCGGAAAAACTGTTTTTT.

The J gene is TRBJ1-4, the V gene TRBV6-5, with no clear D. Germline V gene lookup returns CDR1 MNHEY and CDR2 SVGAGI. V was shortened by 0 bases and J by 10 bases, with 9 bases between the two germline ends. The CDR3 consists of 13 residues. This CDR3 reads CASSYSAGGKLFF. The CDR3 bases are TGTGCCAGCAGTTACTCGGCGGGTGGAAAACTGTTTTTT.

This clone was detected once. The chain employs TRBV9 and TRBJ2-1; D call uncertain. The germline V gene encodes CDR1 SGDLS and CDR2 YYNGEE. The V end lost 0 bases, the J end lost 8 bases, and 12 bases lay between the germline ends. This CDR3 has 14 amino acids. CDR3 coding DNA: TGTGCCAGCAGCGTAGAGCCAGGAACCCATGAGCAGTTCTTC. It translates to CASSVEPGTHEQFF.